Below, 29 T cell receptor beta chains from the same sample are listed, as sequenced in a study of blood T cell repertoires in COVID-19. The method was immunoSEQ multiplex PCR; TCRdb's version includes in-frame clones alone and lacks a portion of them. This table holds hundreds of thousands of clones, 70% to 90% found once. Sequenced input: peripheral blood. These receptors were taken from a woman in her 30s with COVID-19, enrolled during active disease.

This clone was seen only once. CDR3: CASSDAQTGNTEAFF. The DNA for the CDR3 is TGTGCCAGCAGCGATGCGCAAACAGGGAACACTGAAGCTTTCTTT. The chain recombines TRBV5-4 with TRBJ1-1, with D possibly TRBD1 on 5 matching bases. This CDR3 is 15 amino acids long. V shed 4 bases and J shed 1 base, with 14 bases lying between them. Per the germline V gene, CDR1 is SGHNT and CDR2 is YYREEE (reference sequence).

The chain recombines TRBV11-2 with TRBJ2-6; 8 bases map to TRBD1. V gave up 5 bases and J gave up 0 bases; unmatched junction bases: 9. CDR1 and CDR2 from the germline V gene are SGHAT and FQNNGV. The CDR3 totals 18 residues. CDR3 coding DNA: TGTGCCAGCAGCCCAGGACAGGGTAGACGCTCTGGGGCCAACGTCCTGACTTTC. This translates into CASSPGQGRRSGANVLTF.

The J gene is TRBJ1-6, the V gene TRBV6-1; 8 bases align to TRBD1. Looked up from germline, CDR1 is MNHNS and CDR2 is SASEGT. Germline trimming cut 6 bases from V and 5 bases from J; bases unmatched to any gene: 3. The CDR3 consists of 14 residues. The CDR3: CASSPGGDNSPLHF. CDR3 DNA sequence: TGTGCCAGCAGCCCAGGGGGCGATAATTCACCCCTCCACTTT.

The gene calls are TRBV4-3 and TRBJ1-4, with D unclear. The CDR3 is made up of 16 amino acids. Germline V CDR1 and CDR2: LGHNA, YSLEER. Trimming removed 2 bases at V and 0 bases at J, with 10 bases between. For the CDR3, the DNA is TGCGCCAGCAGCCAACGGGCGGGGTCAACTAATGAAAAACTGTTTTTT. Translation: CASSQRAGSTNEKLFF.

CDR3 DNA sequence: TGTGCCAGTAGTATATTATCGAGCGGACACAATGAGCAGTTCTTC. Its translation: CASSILSSGHNEQFF. J is TRBJ2-1 and V is TRBV19; tentatively, D is TRBD2 (5 bases). Germline CDR1 reads LNHDA; CDR2 reads SQIVND (reference sequence). This CDR3 region has 15 residues. V was cut by 2 bases and J by 5 bases, with 13 bases left in between. Full variable domain (missing parts from reference TRBV19 and TRBJ2-1): DGGITQSPKYLFRKEGQNVTLSCEQNLNHDAMYWYRQDPGQGLRLIYYSQIVNDFQKGDIAEGYSVSREKKESFPLTVTSAQKNPTAFYLCASSILSSGHNEQFFGPGTRLTVL.

The chain combines TRBV3-1 (or the pseudogene TRBV3-2) with TRBJ1-4; maybe TRBD1 (5 bases). The V end lost 4 bases, the J end lost 8 bases, and 20 bases lay between the germline ends. The CDR3 length is 16 residues. Germline-derived CDR1 and CDR2 are LGHDT and YNNKEL (reference sequence). CDR3 sequence: CASSPPAGRVEEKLFF. In nucleotides, the CDR3 is TGTGCCAGCAGCCCCCCAGCTGGCAGGGTGGAAGAAAAACTGTTTTTT.

The rearrangement joins TRBV6-5 to TRBJ1-4; possibly TRBD1 for D (6 bases). The CDR3 spans 16 residues. The germline gives CDR1 MNHEY, CDR2 SVGAGI. V dropped 3 bases and J dropped 1 base, with 12 bases sitting between them. DNA for the CDR3: TGTGCCAGCAGTTATACAGGGAAACAAACTAATGAAAAACTGTTTTTT. This translates into CASSYTGKQTNEKLFF.

This sequence joins TRBV7-2 and TRBJ2-1; D not resolved. Per germline, CDR1 SGHTA and CDR2 FQGNSA. The CDR3 consists of 13 residues. Trimming shortened V by 1 base and J by 7 bases, and 8 bases separated the two germline ends. The CDR3 nucleotides are TGTGCCAGCAGCTTAGACTTTTCTAATGAGCAGTTCTTC. It yields the protein CASSLDFSNEQFF.

CDR3 loop: CASSPSGHRSGNTIYF. The CDR3 region has the DNA TGTGCCAGCTCACCATCGGGACACCGCTCTGGAAACACCATATATTTT. The chain recombines TRBV18 with TRBJ1-3; D is possibly TRBD1 (6 bases). The CDR3 contains 16 residues. V dropped 2 bases and J dropped 0 bases, with 11 bases sitting between them. Germline lookup yields CDR1 KGHSH and CDR2 LQKENI.

This clone has only a few counts. This sequence joins TRBV20-1 and TRBJ1-1; D remains unclear. The CDR3 length is 17 residues. Germline CDR1 is DFQATT and CDR2 is SNEGSKA (reference sequence). With 3 bases removed from V and 0 bases from J, the gap between germline ends came to 20 bases. This chain's CDR3 is CSASQARDRSLNTEAFF. For the CDR3, the DNA is TGCAGTGCTAGTCAAGCCCGTGATAGATCACTGAACACTGAAGCTTTCTTT.

The V gene is TRBV11-2, the J gene TRBJ2-2; D is ambiguous. There are 13 residues in the CDR3. Germline V gene data show CDR1 as SGHAT and CDR2 as FQNNGV. Deletions cut 2 bases from V and 1 base from J, with 2 bases between. The CDR3 region is CASSLRNTGELFF. In nucleotides, the CDR3 is TGTGCCAGCAGCTTACGGAACACCGGGGAGCTGTTTTTT.

This chain joins TRBV7-2 and TRBJ2-7, with D possibly matching TRBD2 (6 bases). CDR1 is SGHTA, CDR2 FQGNSA, per germline. V was shortened by 4 bases and J by 2 bases, with 18 bases between the two germline ends. The CDR3 loop spans 16 amino acids. DNA for the CDR3: TGTGCCAGCAGCTCTAGGGTTGCGGGGAGGACCTACGAGCAGTACTTC. Encoded protein: CASSSRVAGRTYEQYF.

This chain uses TRBV28 with TRBJ2-3; tentatively, D is TRBD1 (6 bases). CDR1 is MDHEN, CDR2 SYDVKM, per germline. The CDR3 sequence is 14 residues long. Between the trimmed V and J ends, which lost 6 bases and 7 bases, there was a span of 17 bases. CDR3 nucleotides: TGTGCCAGCAGCCCCGGGACAACGAGGAATACGCAGTATTTT. Translation: CASSPGTTRNTQYF.

Remarks on this clone: Other DNA sequences of this sample code for an identical CDR3. The genes are TRBV11-2 and TRBJ2-1; 8 bases line up with TRBD2. CDR3 length equals 15 residues. Per the germline V gene, CDR1 is SGHAT and CDR2 is FQNNGV. J was trimmed by 1 base and V by 1 base; bases with no gene match: 0. CDR3 sequence (DNA): TGTGCCAGCAGCTTAGGCGGGGGGTCCTACAATGAGCAGTTCTTC. Its translation: CASSLGGGSYNEQFF.

This sequence joins TRBV4-1 and TRBJ2-1; 14 nucleotides match TRBD2. Germline CDR1 reads MGHRA; CDR2 reads YSYEKL. J gave up 7 bases and V 2 bases, and 4 bases lay outside the gene matches. The CDR3 length is 16 residues. This CDR3 is CASSQYGTSGRNEQFF. The CDR3 DNA is TGCGCCAGCAGCCAATACGGGACTAGCGGGAGAAATGAGCAGTTCTTC.

The gene calls are TRBV3-1 (or the pseudogene TRBV3-2) and TRBJ2-7; D is uncertain. Germline loops: CDR1 LGHDT, CDR2 YNNKEL (reference sequence). The V gene lost 1 base and the J gene lost 1 base, with 8 bases spanning the gap. CDR3 length equals 14 residues. CDR3: CASSQGPLSYEQYF. The CDR3, as DNA: TGTGCCAGCAGCCAAGGTCCGCTATCCTACGAGCAGTACTTC.

The CDR3, as DNA: TGCAGCGTGGGGGACACTCGAAGAGAGAACTATGGCTACACCTTC. Translating it yields CSVGDTRRENYGYTF. The chain uses TRBV29-1 and TRBJ1-2; possible D gene TRBD1, 6 bases. V shed 6 bases and J shed 2 bases, with 19 bases lying between them. Per the germline V gene, CDR1 is SQVTM and CDR2 is ANQGSEA. This CDR3 has 15 residues.

This clone appeared a single time. The chain has TRBV5-1 and TRBJ2-1, with TRBD1 matching over 9 bases. The V gene's germline CDR1 is SGHRS and CDR2 YFSETQ. CDR3 length: 18 residues. Trimming at V came to 9 bases and at J to 3 bases, leaving 19 bases not matched to a gene. This CDR3 is CATSPGTGSHPIYNEQFF. In nucleotides, the CDR3 is TGCGCCACCTCGCCGGGGACAGGGAGCCACCCCATCTACAATGAGCAGTTCTTC.

The gene calls are TRBV5-4 and TRBJ2-1; tentative D call: TRBD2 (6 bases). Germline V gene lookup returns CDR1 SGHNT and CDR2 YYREEE (reference sequence). The CDR3 consists of 14 residues. V lost 1 base and J lost 6, with 11 bases in between. CDR3 region: CASSLYGSGNEQFF. CDR3 in DNA: TGTGCCAGCAGCTTGTATGGTAGCGGCAATGAGCAGTTCTTC.

The chain combines TRBV7-2 with TRBJ1-2; D may be TRBD1 (5 bases). Looked up from germline, CDR1 is SGHTA and CDR2 is FQGNSA. The CDR3 length is 15 residues. V was trimmed by 5 bases and J by 4 bases, leaving 17 bases between them. This CDR3 is CASSAPGGAGYGYTF. The CDR3 DNA follows: TGTGCCAGCAGCGCCCCCGGGGGTGCGGGCTATGGCTACACCTTC.

The rearrangement links TRBV28 to TRBJ2-1; 7 positions agree with TRBD1. This CDR3 has 15 amino acids. The trim removed 6 bases at V and 1 base at J, leaving 6 bases unmatched. CDR1 is MDHEN, CDR2 SYDVKM, per germline. CDR3 amino acids: CASSRDSYSYNEQFF. The DNA for the CDR3 is TGTGCCAGCAGCCGGGACAGTTATTCCTACAATGAGCAGTTCTTC.

This chain uses TRBV7-8 with TRBJ2-1, with a tentative D call TRBD2 (6 bases). The length of the CDR3 is 16 residues. V was cut by 2 bases and J by 0 bases, with 11 bases left in between. Germline lookup yields CDR1 SGHVS and CDR2 FQNEAQ. CDR3 in DNA: TGTGCCAGCAGCTTAACGTGGGGGGACTCCTACAATGAGCAGTTCTTC. Protein product: CASSLTWGDSYNEQFF.

The V call is TRBV12-5, the J call TRBJ1-1; TRBD1 aligns across 8 bases. Germline V gene data show CDR1 as LGHNT and CDR2 as FRNRAP. The V gene end was trimmed by 2 bases and the J gene end by 6 bases; junction bases not matched to a gene: 5. This CDR3 is 14 amino acids long. The CDR3 region has the DNA TGTGCTAGTGGTTTGAGAGAGACAGGGGCTGAAGCTTTCTTT. Translating gives CASGLRETGAEAFF.

The V gene is TRBV7-2, the J gene TRBJ2-7, with TRBD1 matching over 8 bases. Per germline, CDR1 SGHTA and CDR2 FQGNSA. The CDR3 spans 18 residues. Trimming removed 1 base from V and 3 bases from J; junction bases left unmatched: 14. CDR3 in amino acids: CASSLGDFQGALGYEQYV. CDR3 in DNA: TGTGCCAGCAGCTTAGGAGATTTTCAGGGGGCGCTGGGCTACGAGCAGTACGTC.

The chain couples TRBV30 to TRBJ2-3, with 9 bases identical to TRBD2. Losses at the gene ends were 2 bases for V and 6 bases for J; bases not matched to a gene: 9. CDR1 is GTSNPN, CDR2 SVGIG, per germline (reference sequence). This CDR3 spans 15 amino acids. CDR3 region: CAWSMKGLASDTQYF. Here the CDR3 DNA reads TGTGCCTGGAGTATGAAGGGACTAGCTAGTGATACGCAGTATTTT.

In its sample, this clone was seen a few times. The chain uses TRBV4-2 and TRBJ2-3, with D perhaps matching TRBD1 (5 bases). Trimming removed 0 bases from V and 1 base from J, with 8 bases in between. Per germline, CDR1 LGHNA and CDR2 YNFKEQ. This CDR3 has 15 amino acids. The CDR3 DNA follows: TGTGCCAGCAGCCAAGATTTAGGGGGCACAGATACGCAGTATTTT. This codes for CASSQDLGGTDTQYF.

The gene calls are TRBV7-6 and TRBJ1-3; TRBD1 agrees at 7 bases. This CDR3 has 15 amino acids. The J segment lost 4 bases and the V segment lost 5 bases, leaving 8 bases of the junction unmatched. Germline CDR1 and CDR2: SGHVS and FNYEAQ. In nucleotides, the CDR3 is TGTGCCAGCAGCCTACAGACAGGGATCGGAAACACCATATATTTT. Translated: CASSLQTGIGNTIYF.

V gene TRBV6-5 combines with J gene TRBJ1-2; D is possibly TRBD1 (5 bases). Per germline, CDR1 MNHEY and CDR2 SVGAGI. The CDR3 is 14 amino acids. V was trimmed by 2 bases and J by 1 base, leaving 8 bases between them. CDR3 sequence (DNA): TGTGCCAGCAGTTACGGTGGACATAACTATGGCTACACCTTC. It codes for CASSYGGHNYGYTF.

This chain connects TRBV5-4 to TRBJ2-3, with TRBD1 identical over 10 bases. After removal of 4 bases from V and 3 bases from J, the junction contained 8 bases not matched to a gene. Germline-derived CDR1 and CDR2 are SGHNT and YYREEE (reference sequence). The CDR3 has 16 amino acids. Here the CDR3 reads CASSPKTGGGTDTQYF. The DNA of the CDR3 is TGTGCCAGCAGCCCAAAGACAGGGGGCGGGACAGATACGCAGTATTTT.